This entry features one T cell receptor (beta chain) sequence. Original analysis: Reference gene primer amplification in the assay estimated nucleated cell counts. Repertoires were generated with immunoSEQ multiplex PCR, while TCRdb's copy carries only in-frame clones and drops some. The D gene and trimming were derived from the DNA, and the V and J assignments and clone size from that table. Of roughly 68,000 clones in the sample, approximately 90% were seen once. This sample was taken from a study of blood T cell repertoires in COVID-19. At the level of the study: T cells, B-cell-depleted T cells, or PBMCs provided the cDNA or gDNA that served as material.

The V gene end was trimmed by 3 bases and the J gene end by 7 bases; junction bases not matched to a gene: 6. This CDR3 has 15 residues. CDR1 is LNHNV, CDR2 YYDKDF, per germline (reference sequence). Sequenced sample: peripheral blood. The TCR originated in a woman in her seventies with acute or convalescent COVID-19. The chain uses TRBV15 and TRBJ2-2, with 9 bases aligning to TRBD1. CDR3 coding DNA: TGTGCCACCAGCAGTTACAGGGGGCGCATCGGGGAGCTGTTTTTT. It codes for CATSSYRGRIGELFF.